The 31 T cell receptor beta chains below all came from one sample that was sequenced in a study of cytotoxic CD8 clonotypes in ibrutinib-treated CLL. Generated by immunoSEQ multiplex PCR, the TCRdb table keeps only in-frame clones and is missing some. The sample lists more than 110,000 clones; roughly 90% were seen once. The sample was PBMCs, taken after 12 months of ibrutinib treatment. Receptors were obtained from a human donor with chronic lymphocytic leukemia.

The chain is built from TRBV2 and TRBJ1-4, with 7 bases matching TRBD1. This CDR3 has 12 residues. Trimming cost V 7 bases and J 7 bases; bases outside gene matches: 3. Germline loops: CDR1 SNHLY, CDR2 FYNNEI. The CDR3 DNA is TGTGCCAGCAAACAGGGGAGTGAAAAACTGTTTTTT. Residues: CASKQGSEKLFF.

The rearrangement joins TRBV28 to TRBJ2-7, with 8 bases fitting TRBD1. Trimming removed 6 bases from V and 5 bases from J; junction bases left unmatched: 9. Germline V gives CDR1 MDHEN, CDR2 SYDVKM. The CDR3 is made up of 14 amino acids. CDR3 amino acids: CASRSPGQVHEQYF. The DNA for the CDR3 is TGTGCCAGCAGGTCGCCGGGACAGGTCCACGAGCAGTACTTC.

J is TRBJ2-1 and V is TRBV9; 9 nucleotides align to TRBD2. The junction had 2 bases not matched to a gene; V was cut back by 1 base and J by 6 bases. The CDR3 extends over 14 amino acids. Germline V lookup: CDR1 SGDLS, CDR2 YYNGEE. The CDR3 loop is CASSVLTSGNEQFF. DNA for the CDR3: TGTGCCAGCAGCGTACTGACTAGCGGCAATGAGCAGTTCTTC. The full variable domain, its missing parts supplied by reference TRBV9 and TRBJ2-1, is DSGVTQTPKHLITATGQRVTLRCSPRSGDLSVYWYQQSLDQGLQFLIQYYNGEERAKGNILERFSAQQFPDLHSELNLSSLELGDSALYFCASSVLTSGNEQFFGPGTRLTVL.

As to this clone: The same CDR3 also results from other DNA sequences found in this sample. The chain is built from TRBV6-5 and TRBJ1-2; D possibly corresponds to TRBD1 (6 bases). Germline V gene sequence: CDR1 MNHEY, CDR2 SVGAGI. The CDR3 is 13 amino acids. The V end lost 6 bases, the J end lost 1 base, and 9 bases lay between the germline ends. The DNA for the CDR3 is TGTGCCAGCAGCCCCAGGGGTAACTATGGCTACACCTTC. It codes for CASSPRGNYGYTF.

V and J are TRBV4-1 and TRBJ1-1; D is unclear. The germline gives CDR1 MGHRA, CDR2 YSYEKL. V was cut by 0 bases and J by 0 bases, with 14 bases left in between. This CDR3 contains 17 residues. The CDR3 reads CASSQDPPAGLNTEAFF. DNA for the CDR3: TGCGCCAGCAGCCAAGATCCCCCTGCAGGCCTGAACACTGAAGCTTTCTTT.

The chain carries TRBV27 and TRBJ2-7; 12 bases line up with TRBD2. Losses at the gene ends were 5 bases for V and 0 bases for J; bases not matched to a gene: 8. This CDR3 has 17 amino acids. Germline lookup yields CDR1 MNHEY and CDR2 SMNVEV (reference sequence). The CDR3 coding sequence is TGTGCCAGCAGTCCTCTCCGACTAGCGGGAGCCTCCTACGAGCAGTACTTC. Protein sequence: CASSPLRLAGASYEQYF.

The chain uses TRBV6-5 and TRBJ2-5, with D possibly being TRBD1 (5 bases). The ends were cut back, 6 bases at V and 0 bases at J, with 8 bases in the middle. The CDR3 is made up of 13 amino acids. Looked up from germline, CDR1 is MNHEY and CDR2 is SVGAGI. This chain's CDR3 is CASSRQYQETQYF. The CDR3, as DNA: TGTGCCAGCAGCCGACAGTACCAAGAGACCCAGTACTTC.

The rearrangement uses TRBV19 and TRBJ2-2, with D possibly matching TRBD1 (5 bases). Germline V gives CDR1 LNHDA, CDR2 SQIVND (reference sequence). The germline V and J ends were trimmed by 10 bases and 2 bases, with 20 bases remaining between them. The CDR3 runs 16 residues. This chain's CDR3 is CATNPLIGANTGELFF. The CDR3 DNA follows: TGTGCCACCAACCCCCTGATAGGGGCCAACACCGGGGAGCTGTTTTTT.

CDR3: CASSPLSSYEQYF. The DNA of the CDR3 is TGTGCCAGCAGTCCCCTGAGTTCCTACGAGCAGTACTTC. The rearrangement uses TRBV28 and TRBJ2-7; no clear D gene. Germline-derived CDR1 and CDR2 are MDHEN and SYDVKM. Trimming pared 5 bases from V and 1 base from J, leaving 9 bases between. This CDR3 is built from 13 residues.

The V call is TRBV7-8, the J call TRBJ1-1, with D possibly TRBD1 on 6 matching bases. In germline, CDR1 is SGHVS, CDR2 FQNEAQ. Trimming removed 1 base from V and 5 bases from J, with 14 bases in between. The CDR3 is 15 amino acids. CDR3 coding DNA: TGTGCCAGCAGCTTAGGGACAGTGAGATTGACTGAAGCTTTCTTT. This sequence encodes CASSLGTVRLTEAFF.

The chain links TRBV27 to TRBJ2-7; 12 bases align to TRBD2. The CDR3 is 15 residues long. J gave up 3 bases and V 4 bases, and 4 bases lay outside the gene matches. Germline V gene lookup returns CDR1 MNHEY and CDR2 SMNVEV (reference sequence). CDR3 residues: CASSSGLAGNYEQYF. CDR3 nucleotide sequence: TGTGCCAGCAGTTCAGGACTAGCGGGGAACTACGAGCAGTACTTC.

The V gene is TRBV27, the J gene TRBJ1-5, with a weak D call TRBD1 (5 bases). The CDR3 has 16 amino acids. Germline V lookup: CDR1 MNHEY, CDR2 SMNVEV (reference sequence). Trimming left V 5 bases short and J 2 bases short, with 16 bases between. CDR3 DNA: TGTGCCAGCAGTCCTGACCGCGTGGGGGGCAATCAGCCCCAGCATTTT. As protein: CASSPDRVGGNQPQHF.

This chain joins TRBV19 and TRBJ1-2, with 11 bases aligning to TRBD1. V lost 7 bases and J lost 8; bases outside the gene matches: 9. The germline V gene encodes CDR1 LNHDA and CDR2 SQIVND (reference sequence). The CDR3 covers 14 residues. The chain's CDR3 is CASNLGQGAQGYTF. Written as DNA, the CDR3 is TGTGCCAGTAATCTCGGACAGGGGGCGCAGGGCTACACCTTC. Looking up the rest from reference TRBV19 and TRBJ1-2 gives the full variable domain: DGGITQSPKYLFRKEGQNVTLSCEQNLNHDAMYWYRQDPGQGLRLIYYSQIVNDFQKGDIAEGYSVSREKKESFPLTVTSAQKNPTAFYLCASNLGQGAQGYTFGSGTRLTVV.

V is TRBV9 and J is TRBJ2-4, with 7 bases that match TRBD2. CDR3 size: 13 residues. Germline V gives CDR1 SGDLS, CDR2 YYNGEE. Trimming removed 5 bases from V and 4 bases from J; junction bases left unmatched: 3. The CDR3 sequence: CASSGGGKNIQYF. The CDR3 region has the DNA TGTGCCAGCAGTGGGGGAGGGAAAAACATTCAGTACTTC.

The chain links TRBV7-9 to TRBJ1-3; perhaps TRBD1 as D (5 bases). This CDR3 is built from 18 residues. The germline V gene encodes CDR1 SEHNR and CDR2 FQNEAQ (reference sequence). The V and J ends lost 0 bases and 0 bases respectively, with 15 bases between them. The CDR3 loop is CASSLALRGRSSGNTIYF. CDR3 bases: TGTGCCAGCAGCTTAGCGCTTAGGGGACGGAGCTCTGGAAACACCATATATTTT.

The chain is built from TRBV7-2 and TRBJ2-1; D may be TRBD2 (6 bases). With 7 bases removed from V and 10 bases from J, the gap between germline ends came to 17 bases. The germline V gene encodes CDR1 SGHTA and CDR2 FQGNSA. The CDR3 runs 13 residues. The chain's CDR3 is CASKGLGAGEQFF. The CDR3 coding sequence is TGTGCCAGCAAGGGTTTAGGTGCGGGAGAGCAGTTCTTC.

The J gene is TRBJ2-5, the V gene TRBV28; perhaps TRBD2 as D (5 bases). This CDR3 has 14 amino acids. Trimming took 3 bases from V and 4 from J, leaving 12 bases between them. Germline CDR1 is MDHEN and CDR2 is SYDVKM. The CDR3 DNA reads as TGTGCCAGCAGTTTGAGGAGGTTTCGAGAGACCCAGTACTTC. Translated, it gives CASSLRRFRETQYF.

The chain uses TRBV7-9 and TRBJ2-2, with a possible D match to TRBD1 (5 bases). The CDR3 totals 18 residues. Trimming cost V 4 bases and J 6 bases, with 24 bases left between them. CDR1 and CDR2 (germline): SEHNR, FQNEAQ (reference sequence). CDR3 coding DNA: TGTGCCAGCAGCTCGCGTTCACAGGATTTAGGTTCGGCCGGGGAGCTGTTTTTT. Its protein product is CASSSRSQDLGSAGELFF.

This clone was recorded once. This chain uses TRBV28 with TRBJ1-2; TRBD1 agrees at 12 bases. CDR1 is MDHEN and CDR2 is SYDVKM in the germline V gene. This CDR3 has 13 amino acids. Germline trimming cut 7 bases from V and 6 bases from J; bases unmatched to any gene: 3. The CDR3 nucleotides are TGTGCCAGCATCGGGACAGGGGGCCATGGCTACACCTTC. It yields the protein CASIGTGGHGYTF.

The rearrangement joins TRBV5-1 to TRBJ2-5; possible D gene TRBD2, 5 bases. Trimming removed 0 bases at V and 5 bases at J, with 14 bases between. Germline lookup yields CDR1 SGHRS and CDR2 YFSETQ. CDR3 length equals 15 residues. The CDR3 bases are TGCGCCAGCAGCTTGGCCCAGCGGATTCTCGAGACCCAGTACTTC. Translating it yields CASSLAQRILETQYF.

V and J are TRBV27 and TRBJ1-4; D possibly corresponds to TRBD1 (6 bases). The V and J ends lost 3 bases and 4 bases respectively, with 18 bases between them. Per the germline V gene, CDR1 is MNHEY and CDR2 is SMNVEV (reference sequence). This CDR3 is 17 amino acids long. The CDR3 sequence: CASSLAPSTGHNEKLFF. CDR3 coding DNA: TGTGCCAGCAGTTTGGCCCCATCGACAGGCCATAATGAAAAACTGTTTTTT.

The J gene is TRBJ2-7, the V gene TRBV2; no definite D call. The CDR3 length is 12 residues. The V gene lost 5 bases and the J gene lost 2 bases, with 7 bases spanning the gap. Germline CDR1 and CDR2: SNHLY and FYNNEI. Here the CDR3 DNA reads TGTGCCAGCAGTCGTGGGCCCTACGAGCAGTACTTC. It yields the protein CASSRGPYEQYF.

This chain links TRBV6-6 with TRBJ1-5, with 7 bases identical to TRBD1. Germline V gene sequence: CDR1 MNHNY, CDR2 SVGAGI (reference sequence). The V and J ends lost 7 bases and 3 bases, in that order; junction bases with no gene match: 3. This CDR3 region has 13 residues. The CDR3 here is CASTTGINQPQHF. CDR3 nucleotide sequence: TGTGCCAGCACGACAGGGATCAATCAGCCCCAGCATTTT.

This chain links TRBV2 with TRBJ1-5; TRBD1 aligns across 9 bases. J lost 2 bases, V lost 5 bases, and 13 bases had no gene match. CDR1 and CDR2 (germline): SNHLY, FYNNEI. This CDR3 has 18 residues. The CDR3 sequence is CASSPTGFGQGRNQPQHF. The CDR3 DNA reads TGTGCCAGCAGTCCAACAGGGTTCGGACAGGGGCGCAATCAGCCCCAGCATTTT.

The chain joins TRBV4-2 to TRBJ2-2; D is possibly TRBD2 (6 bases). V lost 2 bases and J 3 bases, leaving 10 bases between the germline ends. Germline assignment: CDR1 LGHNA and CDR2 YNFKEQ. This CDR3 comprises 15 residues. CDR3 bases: TGTGCCAGCAGCCAACCTAGCGCAGACACCGGGGAGCTGTTTTTT. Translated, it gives CASSQPSADTGELFF.

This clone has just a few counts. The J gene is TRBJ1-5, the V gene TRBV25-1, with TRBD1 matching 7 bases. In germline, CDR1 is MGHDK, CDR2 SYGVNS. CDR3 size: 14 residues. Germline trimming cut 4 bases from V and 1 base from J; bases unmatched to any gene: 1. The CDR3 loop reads CASSGGQSNQPQHF. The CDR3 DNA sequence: TGTGCCAGCAGTGGGGGACAGAGCAATCAGCCCCAGCATTTT.

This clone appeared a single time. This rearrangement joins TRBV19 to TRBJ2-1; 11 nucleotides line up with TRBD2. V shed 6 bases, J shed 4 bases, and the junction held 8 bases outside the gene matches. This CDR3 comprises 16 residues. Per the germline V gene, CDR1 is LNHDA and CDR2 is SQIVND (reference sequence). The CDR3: CASRRWGLADYNEQFF. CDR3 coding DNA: TGTGCCAGTAGACGCTGGGGACTAGCGGATTACAATGAGCAGTTCTTC.

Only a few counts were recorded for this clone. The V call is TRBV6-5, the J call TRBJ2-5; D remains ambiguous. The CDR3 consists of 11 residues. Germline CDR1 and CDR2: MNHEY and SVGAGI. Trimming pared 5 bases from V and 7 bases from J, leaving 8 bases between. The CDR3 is CASSSSGTQYF. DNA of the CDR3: TGTGCCAGCAGTAGCTCGGGGACCCAGTACTTC.

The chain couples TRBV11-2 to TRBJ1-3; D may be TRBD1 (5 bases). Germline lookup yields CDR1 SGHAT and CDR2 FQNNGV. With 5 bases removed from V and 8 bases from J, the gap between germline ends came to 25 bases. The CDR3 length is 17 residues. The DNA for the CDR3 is TGTGCCAGCAGCCTAACCCCCGGGACCCTTGGAGCAGACACCATATATTTT. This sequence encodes CASSLTPGTLGADTIYF.

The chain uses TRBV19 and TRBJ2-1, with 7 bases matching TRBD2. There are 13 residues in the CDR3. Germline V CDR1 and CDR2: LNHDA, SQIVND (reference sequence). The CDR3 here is CARGGESYNEQFF. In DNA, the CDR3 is TGTGCGAGGGGAGGGGAATCCTACAATGAGCAGTTCTTC.

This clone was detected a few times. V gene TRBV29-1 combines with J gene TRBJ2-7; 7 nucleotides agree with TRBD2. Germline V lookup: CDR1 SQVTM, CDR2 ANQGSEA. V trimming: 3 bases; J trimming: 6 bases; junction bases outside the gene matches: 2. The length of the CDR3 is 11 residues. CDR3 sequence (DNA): TGCAGCGTTGATGGGGGGGGCGAGCAGTACTTC. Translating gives CSVDGGGEQYF.